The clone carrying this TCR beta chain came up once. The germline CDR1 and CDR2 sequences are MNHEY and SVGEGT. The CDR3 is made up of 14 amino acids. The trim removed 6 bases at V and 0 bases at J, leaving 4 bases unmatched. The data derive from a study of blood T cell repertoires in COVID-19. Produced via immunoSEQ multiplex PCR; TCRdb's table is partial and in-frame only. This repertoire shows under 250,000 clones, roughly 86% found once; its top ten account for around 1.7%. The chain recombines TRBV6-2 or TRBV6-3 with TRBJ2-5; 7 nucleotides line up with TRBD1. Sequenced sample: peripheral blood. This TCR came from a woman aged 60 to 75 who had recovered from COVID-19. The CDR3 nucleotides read TGTGCCAGCAGCAAGGGACAGTACCAAGAGACCCAGTACTTC. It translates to CASSKGQYQETQYF.